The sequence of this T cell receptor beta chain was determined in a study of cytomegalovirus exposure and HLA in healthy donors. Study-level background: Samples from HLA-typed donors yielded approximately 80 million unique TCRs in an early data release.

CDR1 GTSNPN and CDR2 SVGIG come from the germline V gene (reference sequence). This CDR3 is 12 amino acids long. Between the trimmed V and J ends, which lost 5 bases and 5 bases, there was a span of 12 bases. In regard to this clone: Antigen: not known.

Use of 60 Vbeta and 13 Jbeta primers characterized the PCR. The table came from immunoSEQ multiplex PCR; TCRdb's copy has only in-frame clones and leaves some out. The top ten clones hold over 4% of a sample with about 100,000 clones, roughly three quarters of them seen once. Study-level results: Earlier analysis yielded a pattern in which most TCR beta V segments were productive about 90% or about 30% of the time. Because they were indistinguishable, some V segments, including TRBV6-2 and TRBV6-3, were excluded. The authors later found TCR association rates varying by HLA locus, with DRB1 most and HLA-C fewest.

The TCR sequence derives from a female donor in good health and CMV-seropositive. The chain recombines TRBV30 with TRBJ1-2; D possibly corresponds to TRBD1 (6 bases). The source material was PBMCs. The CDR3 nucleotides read TGTGCCTGGGCCCCTACAGGGTATGGCTACACCTTC. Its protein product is CAWAPTGYGYTF.